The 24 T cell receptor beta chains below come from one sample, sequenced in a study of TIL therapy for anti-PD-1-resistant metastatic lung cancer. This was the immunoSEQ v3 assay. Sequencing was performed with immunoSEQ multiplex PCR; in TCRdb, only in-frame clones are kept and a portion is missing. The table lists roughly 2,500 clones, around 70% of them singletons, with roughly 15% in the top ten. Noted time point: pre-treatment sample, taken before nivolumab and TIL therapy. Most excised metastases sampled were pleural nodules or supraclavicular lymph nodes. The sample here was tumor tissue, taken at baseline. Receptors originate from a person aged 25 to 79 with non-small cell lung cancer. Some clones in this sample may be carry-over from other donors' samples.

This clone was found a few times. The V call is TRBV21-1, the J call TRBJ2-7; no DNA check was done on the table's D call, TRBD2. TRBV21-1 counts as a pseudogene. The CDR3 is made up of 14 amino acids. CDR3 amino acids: CASSTREGIYEQYV. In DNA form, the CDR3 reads TGTGCCAGCAGCACCCGGGAGGGAATCTACGAGCAGTACGTC.

The CDR3 DNA reads TGCAGCGCTAGGGGGTCCGGGGAGCTGTTTTTT. It encodes CSARGSGELFF. The chain joins TRBV29-1 to TRBJ2-2, with D tentatively TRBD1 (6 bases). Germline CDR1 SQVTM, CDR2 ANQGSEA. The V and J ends lost 7 bases and 6 bases respectively, with 9 bases between them. The CDR3 is made up of 11 amino acids.

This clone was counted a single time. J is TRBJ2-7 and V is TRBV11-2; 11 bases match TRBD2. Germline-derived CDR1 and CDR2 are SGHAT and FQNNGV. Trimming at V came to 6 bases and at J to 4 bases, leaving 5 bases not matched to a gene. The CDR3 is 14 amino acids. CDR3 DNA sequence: TGTGCCAGCAGTATAGCGGGAGGGTCGTACGAGCAGTACTTC. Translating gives CASSIAGGSYEQYF.

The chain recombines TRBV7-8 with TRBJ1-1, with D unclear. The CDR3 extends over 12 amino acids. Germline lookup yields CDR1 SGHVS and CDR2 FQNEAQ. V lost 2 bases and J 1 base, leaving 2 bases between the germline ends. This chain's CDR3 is CASSLQNTEAFF. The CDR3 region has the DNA TGTGCCAGCAGCTTACAGAACACTGAAGCTTTCTTT.

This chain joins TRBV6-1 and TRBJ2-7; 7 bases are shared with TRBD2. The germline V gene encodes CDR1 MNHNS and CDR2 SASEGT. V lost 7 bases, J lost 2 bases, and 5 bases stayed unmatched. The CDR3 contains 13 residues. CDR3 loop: CASTHGLAYEQYF. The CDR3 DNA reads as TGTGCCAGCACCCACGGACTAGCCTACGAGCAGTACTTC.

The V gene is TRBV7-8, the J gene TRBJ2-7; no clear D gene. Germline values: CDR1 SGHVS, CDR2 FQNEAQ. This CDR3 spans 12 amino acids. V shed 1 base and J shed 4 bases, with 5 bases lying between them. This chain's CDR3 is CASSLVGYEQYF. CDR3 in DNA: TGTGCCAGCAGCTTAGTGGGGTACGAGCAGTACTTC.

For the CDR3, the DNA is TGTGCCAGCAGCTTAGCGGGGGTGGAGACCCAGTACTTC. It translates to CASSLAGVETQYF. J is TRBJ2-5 and V is TRBV11-3, with D perhaps matching TRBD2 (6 bases). V dropped 1 base and J dropped 5 bases, with 8 bases sitting between them. This CDR3 region has 13 residues. CDR1 and CDR2 from the germline V gene are SGHNT and YENEEA.

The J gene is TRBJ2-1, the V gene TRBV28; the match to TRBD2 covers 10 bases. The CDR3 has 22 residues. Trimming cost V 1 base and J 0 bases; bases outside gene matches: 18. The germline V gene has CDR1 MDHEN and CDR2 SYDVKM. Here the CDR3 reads CASSLSMGGTSDPGSSYNEQFF. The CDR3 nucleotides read TGTGCCAGCAGTTTATCAATGGGGGGGACTAGCGACCCAGGGAGCTCCTACAATGAGCAGTTCTTC.

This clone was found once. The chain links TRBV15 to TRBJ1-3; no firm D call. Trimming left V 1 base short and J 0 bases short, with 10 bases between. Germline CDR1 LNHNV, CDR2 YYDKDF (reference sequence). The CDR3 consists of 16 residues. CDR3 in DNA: TGTGCCACCAGCAGAGGAGTCAGGTCCTCTGGAAACACCATATATTTT. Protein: CATSRGVRSSGNTIYF.

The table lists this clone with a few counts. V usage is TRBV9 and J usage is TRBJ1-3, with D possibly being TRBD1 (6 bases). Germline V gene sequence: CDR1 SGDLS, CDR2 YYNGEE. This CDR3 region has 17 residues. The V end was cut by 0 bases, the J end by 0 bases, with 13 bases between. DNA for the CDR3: TGTGCCAGCAGCGTAGAGGCAGGGGCCCTCTCTGGAAACACCATATATTTT. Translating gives CASSVEAGALSGNTIYF.

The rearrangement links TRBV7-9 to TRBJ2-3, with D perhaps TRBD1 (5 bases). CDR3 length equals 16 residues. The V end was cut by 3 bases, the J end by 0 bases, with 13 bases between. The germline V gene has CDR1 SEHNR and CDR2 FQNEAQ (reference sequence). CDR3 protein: CASSLIRVSSTDTQYF. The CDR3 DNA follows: TGTGCCAGCAGCTTGATCAGGGTCTCTAGCACAGATACGCAGTATTTT.

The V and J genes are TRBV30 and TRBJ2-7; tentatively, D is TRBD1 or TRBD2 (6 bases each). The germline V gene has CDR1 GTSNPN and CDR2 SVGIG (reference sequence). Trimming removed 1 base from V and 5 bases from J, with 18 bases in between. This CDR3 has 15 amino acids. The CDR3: CAWSGGLGGADEQYF. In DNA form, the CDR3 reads TGTGCCTGGAGTGGAGGATTGGGGGGCGCGGACGAGCAGTACTTC.

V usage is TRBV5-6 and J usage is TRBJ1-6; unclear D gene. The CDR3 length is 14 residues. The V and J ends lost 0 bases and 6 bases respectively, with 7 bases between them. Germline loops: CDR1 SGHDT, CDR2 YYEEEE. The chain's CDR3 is CASSLDPTNSPLHF. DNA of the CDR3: TGTGCCAGCAGCTTGGACCCAACTAATTCACCCCTCCACTTT.

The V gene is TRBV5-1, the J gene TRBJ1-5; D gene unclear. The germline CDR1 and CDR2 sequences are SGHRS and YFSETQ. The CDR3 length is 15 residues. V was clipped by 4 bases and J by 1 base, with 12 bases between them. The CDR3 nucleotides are TGCGCCAGCAGCCGAGAGTCGGGGAGCAATCAGCCCCAGCATTTT. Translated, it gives CASSRESGSNQPQHF.

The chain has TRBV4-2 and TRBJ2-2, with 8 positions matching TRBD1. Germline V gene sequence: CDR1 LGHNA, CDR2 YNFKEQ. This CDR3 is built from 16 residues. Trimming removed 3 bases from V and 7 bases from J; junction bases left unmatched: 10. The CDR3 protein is CASSQPILQGGGELFF. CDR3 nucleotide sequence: TGTGCCAGCAGCCAGCCAATATTACAGGGGGGCGGGGAGCTGTTTTTT.

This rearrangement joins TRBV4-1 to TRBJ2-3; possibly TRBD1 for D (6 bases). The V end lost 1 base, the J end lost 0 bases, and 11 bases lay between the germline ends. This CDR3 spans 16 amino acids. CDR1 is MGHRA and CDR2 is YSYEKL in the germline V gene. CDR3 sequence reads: CASSQGGLTSTDTQYF. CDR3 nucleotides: TGCGCCAGCAGCCAAGGGGGGCTAACTAGCACAGATACGCAGTATTTT.

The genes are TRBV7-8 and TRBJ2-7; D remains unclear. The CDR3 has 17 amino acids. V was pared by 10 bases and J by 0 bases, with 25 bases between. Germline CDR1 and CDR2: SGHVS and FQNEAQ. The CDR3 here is CATGRAPARLNSYEQYF. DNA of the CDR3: TGTGCCACCGGCCGGGCCCCGGCCCGACTTAACTCCTACGAGCAGTACTTC. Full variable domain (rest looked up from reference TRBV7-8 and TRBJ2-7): GAGVSQSPRYKVAKRGQDVALRCDPISGHVSLFWYQQALGQGPEFLTYFQNEAQLDKSGLPSDRFFAERPEGSVSTLKIQRTQQEDSAVYLCATGRAPARLNSYEQYFGPGTRLTVT.

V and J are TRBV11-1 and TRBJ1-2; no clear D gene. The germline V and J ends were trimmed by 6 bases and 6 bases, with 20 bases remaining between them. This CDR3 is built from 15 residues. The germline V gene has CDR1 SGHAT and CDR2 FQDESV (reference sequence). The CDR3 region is CASSRRVSLQDGYTF. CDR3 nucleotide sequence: TGTGCCAGCAGTCGTCGGGTCTCCCTTCAGGATGGCTACACCTTC.

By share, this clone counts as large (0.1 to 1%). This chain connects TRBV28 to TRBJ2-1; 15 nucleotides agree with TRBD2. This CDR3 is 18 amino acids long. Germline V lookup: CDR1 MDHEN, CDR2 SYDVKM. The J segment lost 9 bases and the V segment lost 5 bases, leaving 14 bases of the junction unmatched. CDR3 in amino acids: CASSLWTSGRAGEGEQFF. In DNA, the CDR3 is TGTGCCAGCAGTCTCTGGACTAGCGGGAGGGCCGGCGAGGGTGAGCAGTTCTTC. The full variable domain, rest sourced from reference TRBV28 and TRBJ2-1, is DVKVTQSSRYLVKRTGEKVFLECVQDMDHENMFWYRQDPGLGLRLIYFSYDVKMKEKGDIPEGYSVSREKKERFSLILESASTNQTSMYLCASSLWTSGRAGEGEQFFGPGTRLTVL.

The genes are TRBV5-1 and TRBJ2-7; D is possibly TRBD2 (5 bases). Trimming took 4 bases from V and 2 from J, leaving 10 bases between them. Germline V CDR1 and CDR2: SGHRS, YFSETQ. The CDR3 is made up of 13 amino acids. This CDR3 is CASSMDGTYEQYV. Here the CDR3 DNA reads TGCGCCAGCAGCATGGACGGGACCTACGAGCAGTACGTC.

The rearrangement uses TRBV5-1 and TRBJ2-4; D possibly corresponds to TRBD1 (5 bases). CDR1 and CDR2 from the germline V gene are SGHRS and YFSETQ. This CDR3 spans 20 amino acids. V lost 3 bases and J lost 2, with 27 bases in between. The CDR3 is CASSSQTGSWGSRSKNIQYF. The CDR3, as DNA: TGCGCCAGCAGCTCTCAAACAGGCTCCTGGGGTTCGCGGTCCAAAAACATTCAGTACTTC.

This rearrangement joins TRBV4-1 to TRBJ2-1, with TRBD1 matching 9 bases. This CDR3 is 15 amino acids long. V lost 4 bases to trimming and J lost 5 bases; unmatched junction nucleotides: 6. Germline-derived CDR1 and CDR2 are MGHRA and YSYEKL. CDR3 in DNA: TGCGCCAGCAGCCGAGGACAGGGGATGAACAATGAGCAGTTCTTC. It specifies CASSRGQGMNNEQFF.

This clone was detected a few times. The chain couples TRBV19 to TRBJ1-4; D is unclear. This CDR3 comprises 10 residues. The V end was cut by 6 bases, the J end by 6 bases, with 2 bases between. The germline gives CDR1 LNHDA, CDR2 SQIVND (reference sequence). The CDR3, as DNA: TGTGCCAGTAGAGATGAAAAACTGTTTTTT. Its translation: CASRDEKLFF.

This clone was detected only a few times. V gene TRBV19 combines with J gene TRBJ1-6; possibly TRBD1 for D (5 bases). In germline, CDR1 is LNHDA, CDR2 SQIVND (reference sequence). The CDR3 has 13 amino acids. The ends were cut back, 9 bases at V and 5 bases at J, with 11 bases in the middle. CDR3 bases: TGTGCCAGCGGAGGGGCCCATAATTCACCCCTCCACTTT. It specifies CASGGAHNSPLHF.